This T cell receptor beta chain was profiled in a study of breast tumors, draining lymph nodes, adjacent tissues. General study points: The lymph node origin of tumor T cells was framed as consistent with a hypothesis, not demonstrated. Compared with lymph nodes, tumors were less diverse; compared with nontumor tissue, more. The data were judged consistent with most tumor T cells coming from lymph node and expanding in tumor. Tumor and nontumor repertoires were significantly more similar in luminal-like than in basal-like breast cancer.

TCRdb re-derived calls from the multiplex PCR reads in MiXCR, one entry per CDR3 protein. The repertoire consists of around 120,000 distinct CDR3 sequences, with less than 20% occurring once and the leading ten covering over 3%. Axillary draining lymph nodes of breast cancer patients supplied the node samples. The germline V gene has CDR1 MNHEY and CDR2 SVGAGI. The CDR3 totals 13 residues. V lost 8 bases and J lost 3; bases outside the gene matches: 7. Note on this clonotype: Its specificity is not known. This may be a read error: a much more frequent sequence differs by one nucleotide.

Material: axillary lymph node tissue. This receptor was taken from a female donor with breast cancer. Some clones in this sample may be carry-over from other donors' samples. The chain uses TRBV6-5 and TRBJ2-7; 7 bases are a match to TRBD2. This chain's CDR3 is CASGRERNYEQYF. The CDR3 coding sequence is TGTGCCAGCGGGCGGGAGAGGAACTACGAGCAGTACTTC.